This entry lists 16 T cell receptor beta chains sequenced from one sample in a study of sequential checkpoint blockade in melanoma. Sequencing was performed with immunoSEQ multiplex PCR; in TCRdb, only in-frame clones are kept and a portion is missing. The profile covers some 11,000 clones, with roughly 60% appearing a single time and about 16% taken by the ten largest. Treatment in this sample: randomized to nivolumab then ipilimumab (arm A) or the reverse (arm B). Sequenced here: CD8+ T cells sorted from blood (inferred from file names), sampled from a patient given nivolumab and ipilimumab in sequence. These receptors all come from a human donor with melanoma.

The rearrangement links TRBV7-9 to TRBJ2-2; 8 bases align to TRBD2. Per germline, CDR1 SEHNR and CDR2 FQNEAQ (reference sequence). Trimming at V came to 5 bases and at J to 1 base, leaving 9 bases not matched to a gene. The CDR3 is 17 residues long. In nucleotides, the CDR3 is TGTGCCAGCAGCCACCCCACTAGCGGCCTGAACACCGGGGAGCTGTTTTTT. This translates into CASSHPTSGLNTGELFF.

This clone has a handful of counts. The chain recombines TRBV7-9 with TRBJ2-1, with 8 bases identical to TRBD2. The CDR3 has 16 amino acids. V lost 5 bases and J lost 8; bases outside the gene matches: 14. Looked up from germline, CDR1 is SEHNR and CDR2 is FQNEAQ (reference sequence). CDR3 sequence (DNA): TGTGCCAGCAGCCCCGTAGGAGCGGGAGCACGGCATGAGCAGTTCTTC. This encodes CASSPVGAGARHEQFF.

The gene calls are TRBV7-6 and TRBJ2-7; 8 bases agree with TRBD1. The germline CDR1 and CDR2 sequences are SGHVS and FNYEAQ. V trimming: 4 bases; J trimming: 3 bases; junction bases outside the gene matches: 11. The length of the CDR3 is 16 residues. CDR3 coding DNA: TGTGCCAGCAGCTCTGGGACAGGTGAGCTCCTCTACGAGCAGTACTTC. It is translated as CASSSGTGELLYEQYF.

This chain joins TRBV27 and TRBJ2-7; the match to TRBD2 covers 12 bases. The CDR3 consists of 17 residues. J lost 3 bases, V lost 0 bases, and 6 bases had no gene match. The V gene's germline CDR1 is MNHEY and CDR2 SMNVEV (reference sequence). CDR3 in DNA: TGTGCCAGCAGTTTATCGTCACTAGCGGGAGGTATCTACGAGCAGTACTTC. Protein: CASSLSSLAGGIYEQYF.

The DNA of the CDR3 is TGCAGCGTTATGACAACGGGAAGCTCCTACGAGCAGTACTTC. The encoded protein is CSVMTTGSSYEQYF. V is TRBV29-1 and J is TRBJ2-7; D might be TRBD2 (5 bases). V lost 5 bases and J lost 0, with 14 bases in between. CDR3 length: 14 residues. In germline, CDR1 is SQVTM, CDR2 ANQGSEA.

The chain recombines TRBV27 with TRBJ2-1; TRBD2 matches at 9 bases. CDR1 MNHEY and CDR2 SMNVEV come from the germline V gene (reference sequence). The CDR3 length is 18 residues. With V trimmed by 3 bases and J by 2 bases, 11 bases remained unmatched. Here the CDR3 DNA reads TGTGCCAGCAGTTTGTACAATCTAGCGGGGCTTACCTACAATGAGCAGTTCTTC. It is translated as CASSLYNLAGLTYNEQFF.

This sequence joins TRBV9 and TRBJ2-2, with D possibly being TRBD1 (8 bases). This CDR3 is built from 16 residues. CDR1 is SGDLS and CDR2 is YYNGEE in the germline V gene. V was shortened by 4 bases and J by 3 bases, with 16 bases between the two germline ends. The CDR3 DNA reads TGTGCCAGCAGCCCCGAACAGGGGGGGTACACCGGGGAGCTGTTTTTT. Translating gives CASSPEQGGYTGELFF.

This clone was detected only once. This chain joins TRBV7-3 and TRBJ2-2; D is undetermined. The CDR3 has 13 amino acids. Trimming removed 2 bases from V and 4 bases from J, with 5 bases in between. Germline V CDR1 and CDR2: SGHTA, FQGTGA. CDR3 nucleotides: TGTGCCAGCAGCTTACCTTCCACCGGGGAGCTGTTTTTT. Encoded protein: CASSLPSTGELFF.

This clone occurred a few times. The CDR3 region is CASSSWDKSDGYTF. In DNA, the CDR3 is TGTGCCAGCAGCTCTTGGGACAAATCTGATGGCTACACCTTC. The chain is built from TRBV7-9 and TRBJ1-2; weak D call: TRBD1 (6 bases). V lost 4 bases and J 6 bases, leaving 15 bases between the germline ends. Germline V gene data show CDR1 as SEHNR and CDR2 as FQNEAQ (reference sequence). The CDR3 extends over 14 amino acids.

The CDR3 DNA is TGTGCCAGTAGTAATATATCGCCTTCCTACGAGCAGTACTTC. Protein: CASSNISPSYEQYF. The chain uses TRBV19 and TRBJ2-5; no definite D call. The last part of the DNA fits TRBJ2-7 better; the J call may be wrong. The CDR3 totals 14 residues. Germline CDR1 and CDR2: LNHDA and SQIVND (reference sequence).

This clone is labeled medium-sized. This rearrangement joins TRBV5-4 to TRBJ2-7, with 8 positions matching TRBD1. Germline-derived CDR1 and CDR2 are SGHNT and YYREEE (reference sequence). V shed 4 bases and J 2 bases; nucleotides not matched to a gene: 11. This CDR3 spans 16 amino acids. The CDR3 DNA reads TGTGCCAGCAGCGACGGGACAGGTTCACTGACCTACGAGCAGTACTTC. Its protein is CASSDGTGSLTYEQYF.

The sample holds a few counts of this clone. The genes are TRBV14 and TRBJ2-5; 12 bases agree with TRBD2. The CDR3 covers 15 residues. V trimming: 4 bases; J trimming: 5 bases; junction bases outside the gene matches: 5. Germline lookup yields CDR1 SGHDN and CDR2 FVKESK. As DNA, the CDR3 is TGTGCCAGCAGCCCCCTAGCGGGAGGGATGGAGACCCAGTACTTC. Translating it yields CASSPLAGGMETQYF.

V gene TRBV10-2 combines with J gene TRBJ2-7, with D possibly being TRBD2 (7 bases). V gave up 3 bases and J gave up 7 bases, with 16 bases separating them. The germline V gene has CDR1 WSHSY and CDR2 SAAADI. This CDR3 has 14 amino acids. In DNA form, the CDR3 reads TGCGCCAGCAGTGACGGGGGGCCCTTTACTGAGCAGTACTTC. Translated, it gives CASSDGGPFTEQYF.

This clone turned up a few times. J is TRBJ1-1 and V is TRBV2; D might be TRBD1 (6 bases). Germline lookup yields CDR1 SNHLY and CDR2 FYNNEI. The CDR3 is 12 amino acids. V dropped 6 bases and J dropped 3 bases, with 8 bases sitting between them. The CDR3: CASRAGDTEAFF. The CDR3 DNA is TGTGCCAGCAGGGCAGGGGACACTGAAGCTTTCTTT.

The J gene is TRBJ2-7, the V gene TRBV9; 9 bases agree with TRBD1. The CDR3 consists of 15 residues. CDR1 and CDR2 from the germline V gene are SGDLS and YYNGEE. V lost 4 bases, J lost 6 bases, and 11 bases stayed unmatched. The CDR3 reads CASSLDGQGWGEQYF. DNA of the CDR3: TGTGCCAGCAGCTTAGATGGACAGGGGTGGGGCGAGCAGTACTTC.

This clone was seen a single time. The J gene is TRBJ2-7, the V gene TRBV11-2, with D unresolved. CDR1 is SGHAT and CDR2 is FQNNGV in the germline V gene. The CDR3 spans 13 residues. V dropped 2 bases and J dropped 3 bases, with 8 bases sitting between them. The DNA of the CDR3 is TGTGCCAGCAGCTTACCCGAGCACTACGAGCAGTACTTC. This translates into CASSLPEHYEQYF.